The clone carrying this TCR beta chain was counted ten times or more. These data are taken from a study of T cells in Graves' hyperthyroidism and ophthalmopathy. TCR beta CDR3 region amplification was performed from RNA transcripts. An initial round of RT-PCR targeting the TCR CDR3 relied on the HTBI primer set. MiXCR, applied by TCRdb to the multiplex PCR reads, yields one record per CDR3 protein. Of about 210,000 distinct CDR3 sequences in the sample, more than 15% were seen once. This receptor was taken from a man aged 50-60 years with Graves' hyperthyroidism. The sample comprised blood.

The CDR3 spells CASSLYYEQYF. CDR3 in DNA: TGTGCCAGCAGTTTGTACTACGAGCAGTACTTC. The chain has TRBV28 and TRBJ2-7; D is ambiguous. The CDR3 contains 11 residues. CDR1 and CDR2 (germline): MDHEN, SYDVKM. Trimming left V 3 bases short and J 3 bases short, with 3 bases between.